The source of this T cell receptor beta chain is a study of blood T cell repertoires in COVID-19. V lost 5 bases and J 2 bases, leaving 16 bases between the germline ends. CDR3 length: 15 residues. The germline V gene has CDR1 SGDLS and CDR2 YYNGEE. The study drew participants aged about 18 to 95 years from 20 to 30 US areas. The data were produced by immunoSEQ multiplex PCR, yet TCRdb's version contains in-frame clones alone and is incomplete. The profile shows 400,000 or so clones, roughly 88% of them singletons. The TCR originated in a man younger than 30 who had recovered from COVID-19. Sequences were obtained from PBMCs or T cells enriched from blood (not recorded which). The genes are TRBV9 and TRBJ1-2; D gene ambiguous. The CDR3 reads CASSVGSVANYGYTF. The CDR3 nucleotides are TGTGCCAGCAGTGTCGGGAGTGTCGCCAACTATGGCTACACCTTC.